The 29 T cell receptor beta chains reported below all come from one sample, sequenced in a study of blood T cell repertoires in COVID-19. The repertoire was sequenced with immunoSEQ multiplex PCR; TCRdb's copy has only in-frame clones and lacks some. The sample shows 200,000 to 250,000 clones, roughly 85% of them seen only once. The sequenced sample was peripheral blood. The receptors derive from a woman in her 70s with COVID-19, enrolled during active disease.

The chain employs TRBV21-1 and TRBJ2-3; the table's D call TRBD1 went unverified against the DNA. TRBV21-1 constitutes a pseudogene. This CDR3 contains 10 residues. The CDR3 spells CASSPQKRYF. The CDR3 nucleotides read TGTGCCAGCAGCCCTCAGAAACGGTATTTT.

The chain is built from TRBV6-4 and TRBJ1-1, with TRBD1 identical over 7 bases. After removal of 6 bases from V and 0 bases from J, the junction contained 4 bases not matched to a gene. From germline, CDR1 is MRHNA and CDR2 SNTAGT. This CDR3 has 14 residues. CDR3 nucleotide sequence: TGTGCCAGCAGAACGGACAGGTTGAACACTGAAGCTTTCTTT. It encodes CASRTDRLNTEAFF.

To note about this clone: Other nucleotide sequences from this sample produce the same CDR3. The chain uses TRBV6-5 and TRBJ2-1, with unresolved D. With 5 bases removed from V and 0 bases from J, the gap between germline ends came to 8 bases. Germline CDR1 and CDR2: MNHEY and SVGAGI. CDR3 length equals 14 residues. CDR3 sequence (DNA): TGTGCCAGCAGTCTCGCCGGCTCCTACAATGAGCAGTTCTTC. This translates into CASSLAGSYNEQFF.

This sequence joins TRBV29-1 and TRBJ1-1; a possible D gene is TRBD1 (6 bases). Trimming took 3 bases from V and 12 from J, leaving 14 bases between them. Per germline, CDR1 SQVTM and CDR2 ANQGSEA. This CDR3 contains 11 residues. CDR3 sequence: CSVDFGTKSFF. CDR3 DNA sequence: TGCAGCGTTGATTTCGGGACAAAGTCTTTCTTT.

The V call is TRBV12-3 or TRBV12-4, the J call TRBJ2-3, with unresolved D. CDR3 length: 13 residues. The V and J ends lost 7 bases and 8 bases respectively, with 16 bases between them. The CDR3 nucleotides are TGTGCCAGCACCCGAAGAGAGGTCGCTACGCAGTATTTT. Translating gives CASTRREVATQYF.

This clone was counted a few times. The chain is built from TRBV7-9 and TRBJ1-2, with D unclear. The CDR3 runs to 14 residues. The V end lost 1 base, the J end lost 2 bases, and 8 bases lay between the germline ends. The germline CDR1 and CDR2 sequences are SEHNR and FQNEAQ (reference sequence). This chain's CDR3 is CASSLDNYNYGYTF. CDR3 coding DNA: TGTGCCAGCAGCTTAGACAACTACAACTATGGCTACACCTTC. Combining the CDR3 with reference TRBV7-9 and TRBJ1-2 gives the whole variable domain DTGVSQNPRHKITKRGQNVTFRCDPISEHNRLYWYRQTLGQGPEFLTYFQNEAQLEKSRLLSDRFSAERPKGSFSTLEIQRTEQGDSAMYLCASSLDNYNYGYTFGSGTRLTVV.

V is TRBV7-2 and J is TRBJ2-7; 14 bases line up with TRBD2. Per the germline V gene, CDR1 is SGHTA and CDR2 is FQGNSA. The CDR3 is made up of 15 amino acids. The V gene end was trimmed by 5 bases and the J gene end by 4 bases; junction bases not matched to a gene: 4. CDR3 sequence: CASSPRLAGGYEQYF. In DNA form, the CDR3 reads TGTGCCAGCAGCCCACGACTAGCGGGGGGGTACGAGCAGTACTTC.

This clone was found a few times. The V and J genes are TRBV11-2 and TRBJ1-1; D uncertain. The CDR3 is 15 residues long. Germline V CDR1 and CDR2: SGHAT, FQNNGV. V was trimmed by 4 bases and J by 1 base, leaving 13 bases between them. The DNA of the CDR3 is TGTGCCAGCAGCTGGTTGAGGGCAGGGAACACTGAAGCTTTCTTT. The encoded protein is CASSWLRAGNTEAFF. The full variable domain, completed using reference TRBV11-2 and TRBJ1-1, is EAGVAQSPRYKIIEKRQSVAFWCNPISGHATLYWYQQILGQGPKLLIQFQNNGVVDDSQLPKDRFSAERLKGVDSTLKIQPAKLEDSAVYLCASSWLRAGNTEAFFGQGTRLTVV.

The V gene is TRBV18, the J gene TRBJ1-1; D is unresolved. This CDR3 is built from 13 residues. V was cut by 2 bases and J by 7 bases, with 11 bases left in between. Germline values: CDR1 KGHSH, CDR2 LQKENI. The CDR3, as DNA: TGTGCCAGCTCACCAACGGGATGGAATGAAGCTTTCTTT. Amino acids: CASSPTGWNEAFF.

This clone was observed a handful of times. The rearrangement joins TRBV6-6 to TRBJ1-6; the match to TRBD1 covers 8 bases. The CDR3 totals 15 residues. Germline trimming cut 3 bases from V and 13 bases from J; bases unmatched to any gene: 11. Germline V gives CDR1 MNHNY, CDR2 SVGAGI (reference sequence). The CDR3 DNA follows: TGTGCCAGCAGTTATGATCCCCGACAGGGGAGCCCCCTCCACTTT. It translates to CASSYDPRQGSPLHF.

J is TRBJ1-3 and V is TRBV4-2; weak D call: TRBD1 (5 bases). The germline V gene encodes CDR1 LGHNA and CDR2 YNFKEQ. V dropped 0 bases and J dropped 2 bases, with 11 bases sitting between them. The CDR3 covers 16 residues. CDR3 region: CASSQDQSGTGNTIYF. In DNA, the CDR3 is TGTGCCAGCAGCCAAGATCAGTCAGGGACTGGAAACACCATATATTTT.

The chain recombines TRBV19 with TRBJ1-1; tentative D call: TRBD1 (5 bases). Germline V lookup: CDR1 LNHDA, CDR2 SQIVND (reference sequence). Deletions cut 4 bases from V and 4 bases from J, with 19 bases between. The CDR3 loop spans 16 amino acids. CDR3 in DNA: TGTGCCAGTAGTAGGGGGGATTTCCTGGGAGGCACTGAAGCTTTCTTT. Protein product: CASSRGDFLGGTEAFF.

The chain is built from TRBV6-2 or TRBV6-3 and TRBJ2-1, with 7 bases identical to TRBD1. The CDR3 runs to 11 residues. V lost 4 bases to trimming and J lost 11 bases; unmatched junction nucleotides: 2. Germline CDR1 and CDR2: MNHEY and SVGEGT. The CDR3 region has the DNA TGTGCCAGCAGTTTGGACAGGAAGCAGTTCTTC. It codes for CASSLDRKQFF.

J is TRBJ2-7 and V is TRBV5-5, with D possibly matching TRBD1 (6 bases). Deletions cut 2 bases from V and 4 bases from J, with 13 bases between. Germline V gene lookup returns CDR1 SGHKS and CDR2 YYEKEE (reference sequence). The CDR3 consists of 14 residues. This CDR3 is CASSFQGLGYEQYF. DNA for the CDR3: TGTGCCAGCAGCTTCCAGGGGCTCGGGTACGAGCAGTACTTC.

In this sample, this clone turned up once. The chain has TRBV7-9 and TRBJ1-2; D is possibly TRBD1 (6 bases). V lost 3 bases to trimming and J lost 2 bases, with 7 bases between them. Per germline, CDR1 SEHNR and CDR2 FQNEAQ (reference sequence). The CDR3 contains 13 residues. In DNA form, the CDR3 reads TGTGCCAGCAGCTTTGGGACAAACTATGGCTACACCTTC. Amino acid sequence: CASSFGTNYGYTF.

There are a few counts of this clone. This chain joins TRBV5-4 and TRBJ1-1; 8 positions agree with TRBD1. The germline V gene encodes CDR1 SGHNT and CDR2 YYREEE (reference sequence). V lost 4 bases, J lost 5 bases, and 7 bases stayed unmatched. The CDR3 is 14 amino acids. The DNA for the CDR3 is TGTGCCAGCAGCACACAGGGGGAAATAACTGAAGCTTTCTTT. Translated: CASSTQGEITEAFF.

The chain is built from TRBV7-2 and TRBJ1-2, with 9 bases aligning to TRBD1. Germline CDR1 SGHTA, CDR2 FQGNSA. V lost 0 bases and J lost 7; bases outside the gene matches: 9. The CDR3 runs 16 residues. The CDR3 coding sequence is TGTGCCAGCAGCTTAGCCGGGACAGGGCTTCTTTCTGGCTACACCTTC. As protein: CASSLAGTGLLSGYTF.

V gene TRBV4-3 combines with J gene TRBJ2-1, with TRBD2 identical over 12 bases. The CDR3 runs to 17 residues. From germline, CDR1 is LGHNA and CDR2 YSLEER. V lost 0 bases, J lost 8 bases, and 8 bases stayed unmatched. CDR3 loop: CASSQESLAGGYDEQFF. In DNA, the CDR3 is TGCGCCAGCAGCCAAGAATCGCTAGCGGGAGGGTATGATGAGCAGTTCTTC.

The chain recombines TRBV2 with TRBJ1-2, with a tentative D call TRBD1 (5 bases). Germline CDR1 reads SNHLY; CDR2 reads FYNNEI. CDR3 size: 14 residues. V lost 4 bases and J 3 bases, leaving 12 bases between the germline ends. The CDR3 protein is CASSGEQVHYGYTF. In DNA form, the CDR3 reads TGTGCCAGCAGTGGGGAACAGGTGCACTATGGCTACACCTTC.

The rearrangement uses TRBV7-2 and TRBJ2-7, with 11 nucleotides matching TRBD2. The CDR3 spans 15 residues. V lost 0 bases and J lost 3; bases outside the gene matches: 1. Looked up from germline, CDR1 is SGHTA and CDR2 is FQGNSA. CDR3 region: CASSLALAGGYEQYF. The CDR3 DNA follows: TGTGCCAGCAGCTTAGCTCTAGCGGGGGGCTACGAGCAGTACTTC.

The J gene is TRBJ2-3, the V gene TRBV11-3; 9 nucleotides match TRBD1. The CDR3 is made up of 15 amino acids. J lost 4 bases, V lost 5 bases, and 7 bases had no gene match. Germline V gene sequence: CDR1 SGHNT, CDR2 YENEEA. The CDR3 reads CASSLGDRAADTQYF. DNA for the CDR3: TGTGCCAGCAGCCTAGGGGACAGGGCCGCAGATACGCAGTATTTT. Variable domain in full (rest from reference TRBV11-3 and TRBJ2-3): EAGVVQSPRYKIIEKKQPVAFWCNPISGHNTLYWYLQNLGQGPELLIRYENEEAVDDSQLPKDRFSAERLKGVDSTLKIQPAELGDSAVYLCASSLGDRAADTQYFGPGTRLTVL.

This sequence joins TRBV12-3 or TRBV12-4 and TRBJ1-1, with 8 bases lining up with TRBD1. The CDR3 covers 13 residues. The V segment lost 3 bases and the J segment 10 bases; nucleotides outside the gene matches: 7. The CDR3: CASSFRDRRRAFF. In DNA form, the CDR3 reads TGTGCCAGCAGTTTTAGGGACAGGAGGAGAGCTTTCTTT.

This clone has just one count. This chain connects TRBV5-4 to TRBJ1-6, with TRBD1 matching over 8 bases. Germline CDR1 is SGHNT and CDR2 is YYREEE (reference sequence). V trimming: 2 bases; J trimming: 6 bases; junction bases outside the gene matches: 1. This CDR3 is built from 14 residues. This CDR3 reads CASSFDRGNSPLHF. Here the CDR3 DNA reads TGTGCCAGCAGCTTTGACAGGGGTAATTCACCCCTCCACTTT.

This sequence joins TRBV4-2 and TRBJ2-5; 15 bases align to TRBD2. The trim removed 4 bases at V and 5 bases at J, leaving 8 bases unmatched. In germline, CDR1 is LGHNA, CDR2 YNFKEQ. The CDR3 covers 17 residues. CDR3 in amino acids: CASSPGTSGGTGETQYF. The CDR3 nucleotides are TGTGCCAGCAGCCCCGGGACTAGCGGGGGGACGGGGGAGACCCAGTACTTC.

The chain has TRBV24-1 and TRBJ1-4; 7 bases align to TRBD1. The CDR3 is made up of 14 amino acids. V was pared by 4 bases and J by 7 bases, with 5 bases of the junction left unmatched. Germline V lookup: CDR1 KGHDR, CDR2 SFDVKD. The CDR3 bases are TGTGCCACCAGTGAGTCCAGACAGGGTGAAAAACTGTTTTTT. Its protein is CATSESRQGEKLFF.

The chain couples TRBV6-5 to TRBJ2-7; D might be TRBD1 (5 bases). The germline V gene encodes CDR1 MNHEY and CDR2 SVGAGI. With 7 bases removed from V and 4 bases from J, the gap between germline ends came to 14 bases. The CDR3 covers 13 residues. The CDR3 coding sequence is TGTGCCAGCAACCAGGGTACGGATTACGAGCAGTACTTC. Amino acids: CASNQGTDYEQYF.

The chain joins TRBV5-1 to TRBJ2-1, with a possible D match to TRBD1 (6 bases). Trimming pared 0 bases from V and 4 bases from J, leaving 11 bases between. CDR3 size: 15 residues. Germline V gives CDR1 SGHRS, CDR2 YFSETQ. CDR3 nucleotides: TGCGCCAGCAGCTTGGAGGGGGTGAGTTACAATGAGCAGTTCTTC. It encodes CASSLEGVSYNEQFF.

The V and J genes are TRBV29-1 and TRBJ2-3, with 7 bases lining up with TRBD1. V shed 2 bases, J shed 0 bases, and the junction held 8 bases outside the gene matches. The CDR3 is 16 amino acids. Germline CDR1 is SQVTM and CDR2 is ANQGSEA. CDR3 bases: TGCAGCGTTGAAATCGTAGGGGGCTGGAGCACAGATACGCAGTATTTT. Translation: CSVEIVGGWSTDTQYF.

The chain links TRBV7-2 to TRBJ2-7; possible D gene TRBD2, 5 bases. CDR1 and CDR2 (germline): SGHTA, FQGNSA. Trimming removed 5 bases from V and 6 bases from J, with 17 bases in between. The CDR3 spans 14 residues. The chain's CDR3 is CASSAASGRGEQYF. CDR3 in DNA: TGTGCCAGCAGCGCCGCTAGTGGCCGGGGCGAGCAGTACTTC.